This record concerns one TCR beta chain sequence. This clonotype was recorded at least ten times. Its antigen has not been determined. Per-base qualities were not stored, and no clone one base away is much larger. This entry comes from a study of molecular identifiers for immune sequencing clone quantification (dated 2018 in TCRdb). Context from the whole study: In a replicate experiment, RNA from around 20,000 or 100,000 naive CD8 T cells was split into five aliquots, four of which were sequenced. This methods study benchmarked molecular-identifier clustering-based TCR repertoire sequencing (MIDCIRS) and TCR RNA copy counting, using CD8 T cells to do so.

The method was PCR. The sequencing machine was an Illumina HiSeq 4000. Bulk TCR libraries were generated as previously described, with the TCR primers listed in Table S5 used. The Qiagen AllPrep DNA/RNA kit was used to purify total RNA. Before analysis, reads from multiple sequencing runs of one library were combined. The original pipeline was this. Only reads with exact TCR constant sequence were kept, trimmed to 150 nt, and grouped by their 12-nt molecular barcodes. Within each barcode group, reads were sub-clustered at a 15% Levenshtein threshold, and quality-weighted consensus sequences were built per RNA molecule. Non-functional sequences were removed, as were lower-count sequences one edit away from another. On the basis of fitting two negative binomial distributions, barcode sub-clusters with fewer than 20% of the maximum read count were discarded. In-frame beta chains were kept once TCRdb had trimmed the public reads at Q25 with fastp and called clones with MiXCR. Rows merge per CDR3 protein into single entries with the most common DNA and genes. These V and J calls originate from TCRdb's pipeline instead of the authors' own analysis. This sample gives 400,000 to 600,000 distinct CDR3 sequences in total; about a fifth of them show up just once. 0.84% of the sample comes from the top ten.

Libraries of naive CD8 T cells were built from 20,000 to 1,000,000 sorted cells, with 10%, 30% or 50% of the purified RNA used. Naive CD8 T cells were FACS-sorted as CD8+CD4-CCR7+CD45RA+ on a BD FACSAria II into RLT Plus buffer. To test detection sensitivity, Jurkat RNA equal to 10 or so TCR copies was added to samples of roughly 18,000-1,100,000 naive CD8 T cells. Enrichment of CD8 T cells was performed with RosetteSep CD8+ T Cell Enrichment Cocktail and Ficoll-Paque, after which ACK red cell lysis was carried out. The germline V end is reduced by 8 bases and the J end by 2 bases; junction bases left unmatched: 18. Counted from cysteine to phenylalanine, this CDR3 has 18 amino acids. Of the read, only the CDR3 DNA is kept; its 54 bases are in frame from base 1. Sequences LNHDA (CDR1) and SQIVND (CDR2) are obtained from the germline V gene (reference sequence). Study-wide conclusions, independent of this receptor: Modeling gave about three recovered TCR RNA copies per cell versus 8 to 10 by digital PCR, implying around 31% capture efficiency. Clones above 20 RNA copies held over 98% of molecules in CMV-specific effector cells but under 1% in naive cells. When barcode sub-clustering was not used, chimeric consensus sequences inflated TCR diversity, with chimeras reaching as high as 47%. The sizes of highly expanded clones could end up underestimated when identical TCR molecules share a barcode. The naive libraries included spiked-in Jurkat TCR RNA (roughly nine copies' worth), and this Jurkat TCR RNA is not part of the donor repertoire. Even against a background of about 960,000 naive CD8 T cells, spiked-in Jurkat TCR RNA amounting to a single cell's worth was reported to be detectable.

The specimen was naive CD8+ T cells from blood, with Jurkat cell RNA spiked in. The cell subset or site label for this specimen denotes: FACS-sorted CD8+CD4-CCR7+CD45RA+ naive T cells. This TCR was sampled from a human donor in good health. Some libraries in this study had Jurkat cell RNA spiked in. The chain was built from TRBV19 and TRBJ1-5; TRBD1 matches 7 bases in the middle. Read as DNA, the sequence is TGTGCCAGTTCAACCCGACAGGGATTCAATATCGGCAATCAGCCCCAGCATTTT. Its protein reads: CASSTRQGFNIGNQPQHF. Reference TRBV19 and TRBJ1-5 proteins supply the regions before and after the CDR3; the full variable domain is: DGGITQSPKYLFRKEGQNVTLSCEQNLNHDAMYWYRQDPGQGLRLIYYSQIVNDFQKGDIAEGYSVSREKKESFPLTVTSAQKNPTAFYLCASSTRQGFNIGNQPQHFGDGTRLSIL.